This T cell receptor (beta chain) is drawn from a study of blood T cell repertoires in COVID-19. Study information: Italy, Spain and the United States were the sources of the convalescent and acute COVID-19 samples.

Methods used by the authors: Reference gene primer amplification gave estimated nucleated cell counts. Only in-frame clones appear in the TCRdb table, and some are missing; sequencing was by immunoSEQ multiplex PCR. V, J and clone size are taken as reported in that table, and D and trimming were inferred from the DNA itself. The sample yields about 45,000 clones, 70% to 90% seen once. The receptor comes from a human donor in a cohort sampled during active COVID-19. Sequencing was done on a sample of peripheral blood.

Here the CDR3 DNA reads TGTGCCAGCAGCGTAGATTCGGGGGGCACTGAAGCTTTCTTT. Protein product: CASSVDSGGTEAFF. This chain joins TRBV9 and TRBJ1-1; D may be TRBD1 (5 bases). Germline CDR1 reads SGDLS; CDR2 reads YYNGEE. Deletions cut 0 bases from V and 4 bases from J, with 10 bases between. The CDR3 has 14 amino acids.